These 26 T cell receptor beta chains share one sample of origin, sequenced in a study. Cells sorted as Tregs were CD4+, CD25+ and CD127-/low. TCRdb analysed the 5' RACE reads with MiXCR anew, one entry per CDR3 protein. Of approximately 50,000 distinct CDR3 sequences listed, less than 25% are singletons. The source material was tumor-infiltrating Tregs sorted from the breast tumor. The receptor source for this set is a female donor with breast cancer.

The table lists this clonotype with a few counts. This chain uses TRBV7-2 with TRBJ2-1; D ambiguous. Germline CDR1 is SGHTA and CDR2 is FQGNSA. Trimming stripped 1 base from V and 4 bases from J, with 11 bases between. The length of the CDR3 is 15 residues. CDR3 sequence: CASSLGEMRYNEQFF. DNA of the CDR3: TGTGCCAGCAGCTTAGGGGAAATGAGGTACAATGAGCAGTTCTTC.

This clonotype was recorded many times. The gene calls are TRBV5-1 and TRBJ2-3, with 7 bases matching TRBD1. V lost 0 bases, J lost 2 bases, and 3 bases stayed unmatched. Looked up from germline, CDR1 is SGHRS and CDR2 is YFSETQ. The CDR3 is made up of 15 amino acids. The CDR3 region is CASSLGGQATDTQYF. CDR3 nucleotides: TGCGCCAGCAGCTTGGGCGGACAGGCCACAGATACGCAGTATTTT.

With respect to this clonotype: This clone may be a read error of a much larger clone one base away. This chain joins TRBV30 and TRBJ1-5; 10 bases match TRBD1. CDR1 and CDR2 from the germline V gene are GTSNPN and SVGIG (reference sequence). The CDR3 consists of 14 residues. The CDR3 nucleotides read TGTGTCTGGGGCGACAGGGGGCTACGTCAGCCCCAGCATTTT. This codes for CVWGDRGLRQPQHF.

There are a few counts of this clonotype. V and J are TRBV6-2 or TRBV6-3 and TRBJ1-5; 8 positions agree with TRBD1. The junction had 11 bases not matched to a gene; V was cut back by 7 bases and J by 3 bases. Germline lookup yields CDR1 MNHEY and CDR2 SVGEGT. The CDR3 is 16 amino acids. The DNA for the CDR3 is TGTGCCAGCACCAAATCCCGGGACAGGACCAATCAGCCCCAGCATTTT. It translates to CASTKSRDRTNQPQHF.

The chain carries TRBV5-1 and TRBJ2-7, with 10 bases matching TRBD2. Germline CDR1 is SGHRS and CDR2 is YFSETQ. This CDR3 is built from 14 residues. V dropped 2 bases and J dropped 2; count of bases not matched to a gene: 1. Here the CDR3 reads CASSFLAGAYEQYF. As DNA, the CDR3 is TGCGCCAGCAGCTTCCTAGCGGGAGCCTACGAGCAGTACTTC. Looking up the rest from reference TRBV5-1 and TRBJ2-7 gives the full variable domain: KAGVTQTPRYLIKTRGQQVTLSCSPISGHRSVSWYQQTPGQGLQFLFEYFSETQRNKGNFPGRFSGRQFSNSRSEMNVSTLELGDSALYLCASSFLAGAYEQYFGPGTRLTVT.

The table lists this clonotype with a few counts. The chain employs TRBV5-6 and TRBJ1-2; weak D call: TRBD1 (5 bases). The CDR3 consists of 15 residues. The ends were cut back, 2 bases at V and 0 bases at J, with 11 bases in the middle. In germline, CDR1 is SGHDT, CDR2 YYEEEE. DNA for the CDR3: TGTGCCAGCAGCTTCCTAGGGGCTACTAACTATGGCTACACCTTC. It codes for CASSFLGATNYGYTF.

With regard to this clonotype: A single base separates this from a much larger clone, so it may be a read error. This chain joins TRBV5-1 and TRBJ2-3; 9 bases line up with TRBD1. The CDR3 contains 16 residues. Trimming cost V 5 bases and J 3 bases; bases outside gene matches: 10. Germline CDR1 SGHRS, CDR2 YFSETQ. The CDR3 nucleotides read TGCGCCAGCAGGCCTCCGGGACAGGGCTTTACAGATACGCAGTATTTT. This translates into CASRPPGQGFTDTQYF.

This clonotype was seen only a few times. The chain uses TRBV27 and TRBJ2-1; weak D call: TRBD2 (5 bases). V lost 6 bases and J 7 bases, leaving 16 bases between the germline ends. The germline CDR1 and CDR2 sequences are MNHEY and SMNVEV (reference sequence). The CDR3 sequence is 14 residues long. This CDR3 reads CASSSAERLNEQFF. CDR3 nucleotides: TGTGCCAGCAGCTCAGCGGAACGCCTTAATGAGCAGTTCTTC.

This clonotype was detected a few times. The chain carries TRBV25-1 and TRBJ1-2; 10 nucleotides align to TRBD1. The CDR3 is made up of 13 amino acids. V trimming: 4 bases; J trimming: 7 bases; junction bases outside the gene matches: 3. Germline V gene sequence: CDR1 MGHDK, CDR2 SYGVNS. In DNA, the CDR3 is TGTGCCAGCAGTGCGGGACAGGGGTTTGGCTACACCTTC. Residues: CASSAGQGFGYTF.

V and J are TRBV7-2 and TRBJ1-2; possible D gene TRBD1, 6 bases. Trimming cost V 5 bases and J 7 bases, with 11 bases left between them. The germline V gene has CDR1 SGHTA and CDR2 FQGNSA. The CDR3 length is 12 residues. The CDR3 here is CASSLGQIGYTF. The CDR3 DNA sequence: TGTGCCAGCAGCCTTGGACAGATTGGCTACACCTTC.

A word on this clonotype: An end of the junction does not agree with germline; a read error may underlie this. V usage is TRBV7-9 and J usage is TRBJ1-1, with a tentative D call TRBD1 (5 bases). Germline CDR1 SEHNR, CDR2 FQNEAQ (reference sequence). The CDR3 runs to 15 residues. The CDR3 loop is CASSLRGLVNTEAFF. In nucleotides, the CDR3 is TGTGCTAGCAGCTTACGGGGGTTAGTGAACACTGAAGCTTTCTTT.

In its sample, this clonotype was seen many times. The rearrangement joins TRBV10-3 to TRBJ2-7, with 10 nucleotides matching TRBD2. Unmatched junction bases numbered 6, after V lost 2 bases and J lost 5 bases. Germline CDR1 is ENHRY and CDR2 is SYGVKD. The CDR3 consists of 15 residues. The CDR3 DNA follows: TGTGCCATCAGTGAGAGGCTAGCGGGAGCTCACGAGCAGTACTTC. It specifies CAISERLAGAHEQYF.

V usage is TRBV24-1 and J usage is TRBJ1-2; the D is unclear. The length of the CDR3 is 11 residues. V dropped 4 bases and J dropped 8 bases, with 7 bases sitting between them. CDR1 is KGHDR and CDR2 is SFDVKD in the germline V gene. The CDR3: CATSDHRGYTF. As DNA, the CDR3 is TGTGCCACCAGTGACCACCGGGGCTACACCTTC.

The chain joins TRBV20-1 to TRBJ2-3; either TRBD1 or TRBD2 may fit D (6 bases each). CDR1 and CDR2 from the germline V gene are DFQATT and SNEGSKA (reference sequence). CDR3 length: 17 residues. Trimming shortened V by 4 bases and J by 4 bases, and 24 bases separated the two germline ends. CDR3 in DNA: TGCAGTGCTACTACTACCGGGGGCCAATCCCCCCCAGATACGCAGTATTTT. Translating gives CSATTTGGQSPPDTQYF.

This clonotype showed up just a few times. With a much larger clone just one base away, this may be a read error. The conserved closing phenylalanine or tryptophan is absent in this CDR3, likely reflecting a read error. The V and J genes are TRBV6-1 and TRBJ1-6; D is undetermined. Germline CDR1 MNHNS, CDR2 SASEGT. Trimming left V 2 bases short and J 7 bases short, with 15 bases between. The CDR3 runs 16 residues. In DNA, the CDR3 is TGTGCCAGCAGTGAATGGTACGGGGAAAAGAATTCACCCCTCCACTTG. The encoded protein is CASSEWYGEKNSPLHL.

V and J are TRBV5-1 and TRBJ2-1; no clear D. This CDR3 comprises 12 residues. CDR1 and CDR2 (germline): SGHRS, YFSETQ. V dropped 3 bases and J dropped 8 bases, with 9 bases sitting between them. CDR3 DNA: TGCGCCAGCAGCTGGGCTAGGTATGAGCAGTTCTTC. It codes for CASSWARYEQFF.

This clonotype has at least ten counts. CDR3 amino acids: CASSYRAADSLHF. Here the CDR3 DNA reads TGTGCCAGCAGTTACCGGGCGGCTGACTCCCTCCACTTT. The J gene is TRBJ1-6, the V gene TRBV6-5; no reliable D call. V was clipped by 2 bases and J by 14 bases, with 13 bases between them. Germline assignment: CDR1 MNHEY and CDR2 SVGAGI. CDR3 length: 13 amino acids.

The chain couples TRBV9 to TRBJ2-7; D call uncertain. Germline lookup yields CDR1 SGDLS and CDR2 YYNGEE. V gave up 0 bases and J gave up 0 bases, with 7 bases separating them. There are 14 residues in the CDR3. CDR3 sequence (DNA): TGTGCCAGCAGCGTAGTAAGGGACTCCTACGAGCAGTACTTC. This sequence encodes CASSVVRDSYEQYF.

This clonotype was detected ten times or more. The rearrangement links TRBV10-2 to TRBJ1-2, with D possibly TRBD1 on 6 matching bases. The germline V and J ends were trimmed by 2 bases and 4 bases, with 14 bases remaining between them. Germline V CDR1 and CDR2: WSHSY, SAAADI. The CDR3 has 15 amino acids. In nucleotides, the CDR3 is TGCGCCAGCAGTGAGGGAATGGCAGGGGTCTATGGCTACACCTTC. Translated, it gives CASSEGMAGVYGYTF.

This clonotype was seen ten or more times. This chain connects TRBV7-2 to TRBJ1-2; D unresolved. There are 15 residues in the CDR3. Germline CDR1 SGHTA, CDR2 FQGNSA. Trimming pared 1 base from V and 4 bases from J, leaving 13 bases between. CDR3 region: CASSLDRTSFYGYTF. CDR3 DNA sequence: TGTGCCAGCAGCTTAGATCGGACCTCGTTCTATGGCTACACCTTC.

Details on this clonotype: Relative to the germline gene, one junction end is altered; a read error may explain this. CDR3 protein: CASSEGTSFGYTF. CDR3 coding DNA: TGTGCCAGCAGCGAAGGGACTTCTTTCGGCTACACCTTC. The gene calls are TRBV6-1 and TRBJ1-2; TRBD1 is a possible D gene (5 bases). Germline CDR1 MNHNS, CDR2 SASEGT. CDR3 size: 13 residues.

Note on this clonotype: A much larger clone is a single base away; this may be a read error. V gene TRBV20-1 combines with J gene TRBJ1-1; D unclear. This CDR3 has 13 residues. Deletions cut 4 bases from V and 8 bases from J, with 17 bases between. CDR1 and CDR2 (germline): DFQATT, SNEGSKA (reference sequence). The CDR3 sequence: CSATQELDFEAFF. The CDR3 DNA reads as TGCAGTGCTACCCAGGAGTTAGACTTCGAAGCTTTCTTT.

This clonotype was counted at least ten times. This rearrangement joins TRBV29-1 to TRBJ2-3; D unresolved. The CDR3 is made up of 13 amino acids. V lost 1 base and J lost 1, with 6 bases in between. CDR1 is SQVTM, CDR2 ANQGSEA, per germline. This chain's CDR3 is CSVEVGGTDTQYF. CDR3 nucleotide sequence: TGCAGCGTTGAAGTTGGCGGCACAGATACGCAGTATTTT.

Ten or more counts support this clonotype. The chain couples TRBV5-1 to TRBJ2-1; TRBD2 matches at 7 bases. After removal of 4 bases from V and 5 bases from J, the junction contained 12 bases not matched to a gene. The CDR3 consists of 16 residues. Germline V gene data show CDR1 as SGHRS and CDR2 as YFSETQ. The CDR3 DNA reads TGCGCCAGCAGCCCCCCGGCGGCTAGCGGAAACAATGAGCAGTTCTTC. Encoded protein: CASSPPAASGNNEQFF.

Note on this clonotype: Its ends do not fully match the called genes, so a read error is possible. V and J are TRBV12-3 or TRBV12-4 and TRBJ1-5; the D gene is possibly TRBD1 (6 bases). CDR3 length: 14 amino acids. The CDR3 nucleotides read TGTGCCTCCCAGCGGGGGGGCGCGGATCAGCCCCAGCGTTTT. It codes for CASQRGGADQPQRF.

This clonotype turned up a few times. The V gene is TRBV9, the J gene TRBJ2-5; D is ambiguous. Deletions cut 2 bases from V and 1 base from J, with 12 bases between. Germline assignment: CDR1 SGDLS and CDR2 YYNGEE. The length of the CDR3 is 15 residues. CDR3 sequence reads: CASSVGRLLQETQYF. CDR3 DNA: TGTGCCAGCAGCGTCGGTCGGCTACTCCAAGAGACCCAGTACTTC.